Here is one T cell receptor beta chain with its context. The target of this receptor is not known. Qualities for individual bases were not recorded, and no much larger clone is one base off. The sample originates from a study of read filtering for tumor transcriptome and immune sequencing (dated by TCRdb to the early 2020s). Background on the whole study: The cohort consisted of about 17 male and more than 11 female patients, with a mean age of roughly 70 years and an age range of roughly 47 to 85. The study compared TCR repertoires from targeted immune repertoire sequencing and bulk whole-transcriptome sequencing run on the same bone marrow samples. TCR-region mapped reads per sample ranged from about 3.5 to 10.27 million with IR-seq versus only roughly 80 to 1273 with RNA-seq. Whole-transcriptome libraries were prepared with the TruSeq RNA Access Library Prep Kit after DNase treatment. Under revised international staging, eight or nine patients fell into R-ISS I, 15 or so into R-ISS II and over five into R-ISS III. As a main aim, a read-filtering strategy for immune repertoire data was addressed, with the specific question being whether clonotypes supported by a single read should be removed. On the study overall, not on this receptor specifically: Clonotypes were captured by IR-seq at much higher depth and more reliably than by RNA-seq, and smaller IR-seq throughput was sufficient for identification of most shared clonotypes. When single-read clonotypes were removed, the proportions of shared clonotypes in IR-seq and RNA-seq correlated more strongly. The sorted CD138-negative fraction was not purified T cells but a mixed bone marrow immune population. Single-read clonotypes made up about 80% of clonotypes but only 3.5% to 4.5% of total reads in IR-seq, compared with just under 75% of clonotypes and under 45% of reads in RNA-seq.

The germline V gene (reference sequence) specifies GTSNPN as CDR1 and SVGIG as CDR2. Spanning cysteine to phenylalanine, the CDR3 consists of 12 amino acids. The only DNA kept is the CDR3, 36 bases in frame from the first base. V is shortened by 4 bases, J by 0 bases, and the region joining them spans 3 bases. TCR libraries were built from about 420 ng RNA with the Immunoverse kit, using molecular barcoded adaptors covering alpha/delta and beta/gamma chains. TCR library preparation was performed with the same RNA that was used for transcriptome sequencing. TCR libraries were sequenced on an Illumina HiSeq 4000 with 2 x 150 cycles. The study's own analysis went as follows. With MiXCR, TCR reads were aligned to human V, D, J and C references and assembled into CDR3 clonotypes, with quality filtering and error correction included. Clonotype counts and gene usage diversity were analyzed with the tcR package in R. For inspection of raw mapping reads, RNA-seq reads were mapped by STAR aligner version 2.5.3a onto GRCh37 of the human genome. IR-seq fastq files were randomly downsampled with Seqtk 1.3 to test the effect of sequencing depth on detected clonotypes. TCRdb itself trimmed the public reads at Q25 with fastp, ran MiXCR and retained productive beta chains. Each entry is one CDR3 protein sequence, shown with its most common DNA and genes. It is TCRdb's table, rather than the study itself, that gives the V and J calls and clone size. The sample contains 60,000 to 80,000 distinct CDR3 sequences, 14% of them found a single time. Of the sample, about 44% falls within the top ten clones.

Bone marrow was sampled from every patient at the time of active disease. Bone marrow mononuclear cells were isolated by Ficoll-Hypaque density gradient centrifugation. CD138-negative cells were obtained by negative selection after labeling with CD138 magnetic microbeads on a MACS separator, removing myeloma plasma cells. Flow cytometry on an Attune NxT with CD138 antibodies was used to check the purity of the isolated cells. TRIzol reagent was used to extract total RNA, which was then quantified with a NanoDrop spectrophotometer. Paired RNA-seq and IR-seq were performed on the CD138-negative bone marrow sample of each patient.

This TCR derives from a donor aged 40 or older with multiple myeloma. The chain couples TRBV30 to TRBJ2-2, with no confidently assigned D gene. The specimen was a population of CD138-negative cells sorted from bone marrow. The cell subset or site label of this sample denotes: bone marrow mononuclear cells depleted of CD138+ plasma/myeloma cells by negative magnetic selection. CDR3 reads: CAWTTNTGELFF. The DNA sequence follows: TGTGCCTGGACCACGAACACCGGGGAGCTGTTTTTT.